This TCR beta chain was obtained from a study of blood T cells in healthy people across ages. For the second PCR, which ran for about 6 to 11 cycles, a sample-barcoded 5' primer and a J-beta primer mix were used. All cDNA molecules were each tagged by a template-switch adaptor with 12 random nucleotides. A single record per CDR3 protein comes from TCRdb applying MiXCR to the 5' RACE reads. This table has roughly 2 million distinct CDR3 sequences, 40% to 55% appearing once. This CDR3 contains 14 residues. Germline V gene sequence: CDR1 MNHEY, CDR2 SVGAGI. The germline V and J ends were trimmed by 5 bases and 5 bases, with 15 bases remaining between them. Each of the donors had roughly 9.7 milliliters of peripheral blood drawn into EDTA-treated Vacutainer tubes. On this clonotype itself: The antigen remains undetermined.

Findings of the study overall: Lack of knowledge of donor CMV status possibly confounded expanded clonotype changes. Age advanced and TCR beta diversity per million T cells fell, roughly linearly.

The chain links TRBV6-5 to TRBJ1-1; D possibly corresponds to TRBD1 (6 bases). The specimen was blood. The receptor comes from a woman between 40 and 55 years old in good health. Here the CDR3 DNA reads TGTGCCAGCAGTAACAACAGGGAGAGAACTGAAGCTTTCTTT. Encoded protein: CASSNNRERTEAFF.